The 20 T cell receptor beta chains given below trace back to one sample, sequenced in a study of CD8+CD57+ T cells in acquired aplastic anemia. The use of genomic DNA as template underpinned the TCR beta VDJ and CDR3 profiling. Using its own MiXCR run on the reads, TCRdb lists one record per CDR3 protein. The sample shows 100,000 to 150,000 distinct CDR3 sequences, approximately 40% of them seen only once. All patients picked for sequencing had shown, by flow cytometry, an expansion of CD8+CD57+ cells. The sequencing sample was made of sorted CD4+, CD8+, or CD8+CD57+ T cells (not recorded which) from PBMCs. The receptors derive from a human donor with aplastic anemia.

This clonotype came up many times. V usage is TRBV6-5 and J usage is TRBJ2-1; D remains unclear. The germline V gene encodes CDR1 MNHEY and CDR2 SVGAGI. This CDR3 spans 13 amino acids. V was shortened by 0 bases and J by 7 bases, with 7 bases between the two germline ends. The CDR3 bases are TGTGCCAGCAGTTACTCGAATCGTAATGAGCAGTTCTTC. Translated, it gives CASSYSNRNEQFF.

V gene TRBV20-1 combines with J gene TRBJ2-4, with D uncertain. The CDR3 has 13 amino acids. V was shortened by 3 bases and J by 2 bases, with 8 bases between the two germline ends. CDR1 is DFQATT, CDR2 SNEGSKA, per germline (reference sequence). The CDR3: CSASDHTKNIQYF. CDR3 coding DNA: TGCAGTGCTAGCGACCACACCAAAAACATTCAGTACTTC.

This clonotype was counted ten times or more. The gene calls are TRBV5-1 and TRBJ2-3; D perhaps matches TRBD1 (6 bases). The V gene lost 0 bases and the J gene lost 2 bases, with 10 bases spanning the gap. Germline CDR1 and CDR2: SGHRS and YFSETQ. The CDR3 totals 15 residues. CDR3 region: CASSLDGTPTDTQYF. In DNA form, the CDR3 reads TGCGCCAGCAGCTTGGATGGGACACCCACAGATACGCAGTATTTT. Together with reference TRBV5-1 and TRBJ2-3, the CDR3 gives the full variable domain: KAGVTQTPRYLIKTRGQQVTLSCSPISGHRSVSWYQQTPGQGLQFLFEYFSETQRNKGNFPGRFSGRQFSNSRSEMNVSTLELGDSALYLCASSLDGTPTDTQYFGPGTRLTVL.

This clonotype has ten or more counts. This sequence joins TRBV29-1 and TRBJ1-2; 7 bases agree with TRBD1. Germline CDR1 reads SQVTM; CDR2 reads ANQGSEA. J was trimmed by 0 bases and V by 5 bases; bases with no gene match: 3. The length of the CDR3 is 13 residues. CDR3 nucleotide sequence: TGCAGCGTTCGGGACAGCGCTAACTATGGCTACACCTTC. It specifies CSVRDSANYGYTF.

V usage is TRBV4-1 and J usage is TRBJ2-1; D ambiguous. The germline CDR1 and CDR2 sequences are MGHRA and YSYEKL. This CDR3 is built from 12 residues. Between the trimmed V and J ends, which lost 5 bases and 2 bases, there was a span of 4 bases. The CDR3 protein is CASSIAYNEQFF. The CDR3 DNA follows: TGCGCCAGCAGCATAGCCTACAATGAGCAGTTCTTC.

This clonotype showed up just once. A much larger clone sits a single nucleotide away, making a read error possible. The chain links TRBV5-1 to TRBJ2-5; 16 nucleotides agree with TRBD2. Germline loops: CDR1 SGHRS, CDR2 YFSETQ. This CDR3 spans 17 amino acids. The CDR3 coding sequence is TGCGCCGGCAGCTCCGGGACTAGCGGGGGGGCCTTAGAGACCCAGTACTTC. Translated: CAGSSGTSGGALETQYF.

This clonotype was recorded many times. This chain links TRBV2 with TRBJ2-3; D may be TRBD1 (5 bases). V shed 4 bases and J shed 3 bases, with 14 bases lying between them. Germline values: CDR1 SNHLY, CDR2 FYNNEI. This CDR3 has 15 amino acids. The CDR3 sequence is CASSATGFGTDTQYF. CDR3 coding DNA: TGTGCCAGCAGTGCAACAGGATTTGGTACAGATACGCAGTATTTT. Variable domain in full (rest from reference TRBV2 and TRBJ2-3): EPEVTQTPSHQVTQMGQEVILRCVPISNHLYFYWYRQILGQKVEFLVSFYNNEISEKSEIFDDQFSVERPDGSNFTLKIRSTKLEDSAMYFCASSATGFGTDTQYFGPGTRLTVL.

This clonotype was seen at least ten times. This chain uses TRBV7-9 with TRBJ2-2; D remains ambiguous. This CDR3 is 14 amino acids long. Trimming shortened V by 5 bases and J by 5 bases, and 12 bases separated the two germline ends. CDR1 SEHNR and CDR2 FQNEAQ come from the germline V gene (reference sequence). Here the CDR3 reads CASSPTVYTGELFF. The CDR3 DNA sequence: TGTGCCAGCAGCCCCACCGTATATACCGGGGAGCTGTTTTTT.

This chain joins TRBV20-1 and TRBJ1-2, with D perhaps matching TRBD1 (5 bases). Germline V lookup: CDR1 DFQATT, CDR2 SNEGSKA (reference sequence). The CDR3 has 13 residues. V gave up 6 bases and J gave up 5 bases, with 16 bases separating them. CDR3 in amino acids: CSAPGTATYGYTF. CDR3 nucleotide sequence: TGCAGTGCCCCCGGGACTGCCACTTATGGCTACACCTTC.

V and J are TRBV4-1 and TRBJ2-2; 9 bases are shared with TRBD2. Trimming removed 8 bases from V and 7 bases from J; junction bases left unmatched: 5. The CDR3 totals 13 residues. Per germline, CDR1 MGHRA and CDR2 YSYEKL. CDR3 sequence reads: CASGPSGVGELFF. The CDR3 DNA follows: TGCGCCAGCGGCCCTAGCGGGGTCGGGGAGCTGTTTTTT.

In this sample, this clonotype turned up many times. The V call is TRBV11-2, the J call TRBJ2-3; D is tentatively TRBD1 or TRBD2 (6 bases each). The germline CDR1 and CDR2 sequences are SGHAT and FQNNGV. The CDR3 is 16 amino acids. Deletions cut 5 bases from V and 0 bases from J, with 15 bases between. The DNA for the CDR3 is TGTGCCAGCAGCAAGCAAGGGGGGCTAAGCACAGATACGCAGTATTTT. Translation: CASSKQGGLSTDTQYF.

This clonotype was seen at least ten times. The J gene is TRBJ2-7, the V gene TRBV5-4; 9 positions agree with TRBD2. Germline V lookup: CDR1 SGHNT, CDR2 YYREEE (reference sequence). Trimming took 3 bases from V and 8 from J; bases not matched to a gene: 18. This CDR3 comprises 17 residues. CDR3 amino acids: CASSSVAGAPGGTKQYF. CDR3 coding DNA: TGTGCCAGCAGCTCAGTAGCGGGGGCCCCGGGAGGTACGAAGCAGTACTTC.

This clonotype came up many times. This chain connects TRBV5-1 to TRBJ2-7; D perhaps matches TRBD1 (6 bases). This CDR3 has 15 amino acids. The V and J ends lost 0 bases and 1 base respectively, with 11 bases between them. Germline V gene data show CDR1 as SGHRS and CDR2 as YFSETQ. CDR3 residues: CASSLAWTESYEQYF. CDR3 sequence (DNA): TGCGCCAGCAGCTTGGCCTGGACAGAGTCCTACGAGCAGTACTTC.

The J gene is TRBJ2-7, the V gene TRBV11-2; perhaps TRBD1 as D (6 bases). The CDR3 runs 14 residues. Germline CDR1 and CDR2: SGHAT and FQNNGV. V shed 0 bases and J shed 6 bases, with 12 bases lying between them. The CDR3 here is CASSLDLGACEQYF. CDR3 nucleotides: TGTGCCAGCAGCTTAGATCTGGGGGCCTGCGAGCAGTACTTC.

The CDR3 bases are TGCAGTGCTAGAGCAGGGGCGAACACTGAAGCTTTCTTT. Translation: CSARAGANTEAFF. This sequence joins TRBV20-1 and TRBJ1-1, with D possibly matching TRBD1 (6 bases). CDR3 length: 13 residues. Per germline, CDR1 DFQATT and CDR2 SNEGSKA (reference sequence). V lost 1 base, J lost 1 base, and 7 bases lay in between.

A word on this clonotype: One end of the junction varies from germline; a read error may be responsible. The chain combines TRBV7-9 with TRBJ1-6; the D gene is possibly TRBD1 (6 bases). There are 13 residues in the CDR3. Germline V gene data show CDR1 as SEHNR and CDR2 as FQNEAQ (reference sequence). CDR3 amino acids: CASSLGQLSPLHF. The CDR3 DNA follows: TGTGCCAGCAGTTTAGGACAGCTTTCACCCCTCCACTTT.

A word on this clonotype: A much larger clone lies a single base off, so this may be a read error. The chain employs TRBV20-1 and TRBJ2-4; the match to TRBD2 covers 9 bases. Germline lookup yields CDR1 DFQATT and CDR2 SNEGSKA (reference sequence). The CDR3 has 16 residues. V dropped 3 bases and J dropped 8; count of bases not matched to a gene: 14. CDR3 region: CSASSPGTSLRYIQYF. CDR3 bases: TGCAGTGCTAGTTCCCCAGGGACTAGCTTGAGATACATTCAGTACTTC.

At least ten counts were recorded for this clonotype. V is TRBV5-4 and J is TRBJ1-3, with no clear D. This CDR3 is built from 13 residues. Germline V gives CDR1 SGHNT, CDR2 YYREEE (reference sequence). Trimming cost V 0 bases and J 3 bases, with 4 bases left between them. The CDR3 DNA is TGTGCCAGCAGCTTGGCGGGTGGAAACACCATATATTTT. This encodes CASSLAGGNTIYF. Full variable domain (missing parts from reference TRBV5-4 and TRBJ1-3): ETGVTQSPTHLIKTRGQQVTLRCSSQSGHNTVSWYQQALGQGPQFIFQYYREEENGRGNFPPRFSGLQFPNYSSELNVNALELDDSALYLCASSLAGGNTIYFGEGSWLTVV.

This clonotype was detected only once. The chain uses TRBV7-2 and TRBJ1-1, with D possibly being TRBD1 (5 bases). The CDR3 sequence is 15 residues long. Germline V gene sequence: CDR1 SGHTA, CDR2 FQGNSA. Trimming stripped 4 bases from V and 0 bases from J, with 12 bases between. CDR3 sequence: CASSSRDSMNTEAFF. The CDR3 nucleotides read TGTGCCAGCAGCTCCAGAGACAGCATGAACACTGAAGCTTTCTTT.

The CDR3 nucleotides read TGTGCCAGCAACGTGGGACCTTTCTCTGGAAACACCATATATTTT. Its protein product is CASNVGPFSGNTIYF. V is TRBV9 and J is TRBJ1-3; D may be TRBD1 (5 bases). V was trimmed by 6 bases and J by 0 bases, leaving 13 bases between them. The CDR3 is 15 residues long. The V gene's germline CDR1 is SGDLS and CDR2 YYNGEE.